This T cell receptor (beta chain) appears in the sequencing data of a study of T cells in Graves' hyperthyroidism and ophthalmopathy. Under 3 months was the duration of disease in ophthalmopathy patients, who also had a Clinical Activity Score of at least 3 and a NOSPECS grade of at least 4. This clonotype was recorded at least ten times. Antigen unknown. Study results and caveats: Expanded thyroid clonotypes (above 0.001) were mostly also found in blood. Onset of ophthalmopathy came a median roughly 6.9 months after the model predicted it.

CDR3 length: 13 amino acids. V lost 1 base, J lost 6 bases, and 4 bases stayed unmatched. Germline values: CDR1 SQVTM, CDR2 ANQGSEA. TCR beta CDR3 region amplification was performed from RNA transcripts. Primed by the HTBI set, a first-round RT-PCR was run on the TCR CDR3. One entry per CDR3 protein results from TCRdb running MiXCR on the multiplex PCR reads. The data contain around 600,000 distinct CDR3 sequences, approximately 15% of them seen just once; the ten biggest clones take up more than 6%. The sequence came from a woman under 30 with Graves' ophthalmopathy. The J gene is TRBJ1-2, the V gene TRBV29-1; TRBD1 matches at 8 bases. Sample: blood. CDR3 nucleotide sequence: TGCAGCGTTGAAGTCAGGGGGCTAAATGGCTACACCTTC. This gives the protein CSVEVRGLNGYTF.